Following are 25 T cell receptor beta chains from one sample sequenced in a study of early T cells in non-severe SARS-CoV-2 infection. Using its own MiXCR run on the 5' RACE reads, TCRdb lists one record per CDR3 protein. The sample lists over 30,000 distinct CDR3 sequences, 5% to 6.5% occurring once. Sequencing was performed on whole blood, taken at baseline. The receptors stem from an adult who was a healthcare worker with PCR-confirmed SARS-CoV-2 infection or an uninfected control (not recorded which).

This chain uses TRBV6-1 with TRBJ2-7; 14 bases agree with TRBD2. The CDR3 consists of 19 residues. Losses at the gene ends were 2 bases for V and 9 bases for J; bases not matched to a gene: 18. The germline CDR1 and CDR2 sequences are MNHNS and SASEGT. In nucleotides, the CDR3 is TGTGCCAGCAGTGAAACCCCCGGGCCGGGACTAGCGGGGGACATGGTGCAGTACTTC. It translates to CASSETPGPGLAGDMVQYF.

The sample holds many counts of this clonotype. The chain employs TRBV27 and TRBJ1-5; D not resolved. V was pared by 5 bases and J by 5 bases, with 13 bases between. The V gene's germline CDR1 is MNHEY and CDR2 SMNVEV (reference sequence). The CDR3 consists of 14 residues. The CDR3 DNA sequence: TGTGCCAGCAGTAACGCGAACTCCGATCAGCCCCAGCATTTT. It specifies CASSNANSDQPQHF.

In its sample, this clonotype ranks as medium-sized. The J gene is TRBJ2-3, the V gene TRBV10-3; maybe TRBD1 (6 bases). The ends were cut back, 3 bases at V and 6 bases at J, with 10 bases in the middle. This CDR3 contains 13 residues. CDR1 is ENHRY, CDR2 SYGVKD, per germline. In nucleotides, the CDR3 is TGTGCCATCAGTGACGGACAGACCGATACGCAGTATTTT. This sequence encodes CAISDGQTDTQYF.

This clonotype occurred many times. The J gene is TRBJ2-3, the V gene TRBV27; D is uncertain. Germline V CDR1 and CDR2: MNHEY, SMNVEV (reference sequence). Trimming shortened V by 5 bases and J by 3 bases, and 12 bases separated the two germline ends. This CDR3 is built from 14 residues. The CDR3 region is CASSLTLSTDTQYF. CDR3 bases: TGTGCCAGCAGTCTCACCCTTTCAACAGATACGCAGTATTTT.

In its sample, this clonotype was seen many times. The CDR3 spells CASSQEGPDRYYGYTF. The CDR3 coding sequence is TGCGCCAGCAGCCAAGAGGGGCCAGACCGCTACTATGGCTACACCTTC. The chain uses TRBV4-3 and TRBJ1-2, with D maybe TRBD1 (5 bases). V shed 0 bases and J shed 3 bases, with 14 bases lying between them. Germline V lookup: CDR1 LGHNA, CDR2 YSLEER. This CDR3 spans 16 amino acids.

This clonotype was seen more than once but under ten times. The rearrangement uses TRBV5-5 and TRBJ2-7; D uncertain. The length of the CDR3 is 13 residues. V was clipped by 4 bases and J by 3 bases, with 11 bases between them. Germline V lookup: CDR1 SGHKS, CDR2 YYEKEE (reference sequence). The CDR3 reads CASSIGPHYEQYV. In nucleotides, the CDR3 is TGTGCCAGCAGCATTGGTCCCCACTACGAGCAGTACGTC.

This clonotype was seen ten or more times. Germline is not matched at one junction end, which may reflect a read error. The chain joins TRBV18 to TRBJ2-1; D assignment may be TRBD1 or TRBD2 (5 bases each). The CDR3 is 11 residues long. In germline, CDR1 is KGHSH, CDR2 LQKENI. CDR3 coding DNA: TGTGCCAGCTCACCACCAGGGACGCTTATCTTC. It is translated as CASSPPGTLIF.

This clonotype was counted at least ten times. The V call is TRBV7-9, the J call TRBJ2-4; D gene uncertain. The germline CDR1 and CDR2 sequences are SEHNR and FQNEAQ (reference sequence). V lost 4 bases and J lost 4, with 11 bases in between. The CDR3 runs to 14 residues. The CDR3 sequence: CASSSQWQKNIQYF. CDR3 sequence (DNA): TGTGCCAGCAGCTCCCAATGGCAGAAAAACATTCAGTACTTC.

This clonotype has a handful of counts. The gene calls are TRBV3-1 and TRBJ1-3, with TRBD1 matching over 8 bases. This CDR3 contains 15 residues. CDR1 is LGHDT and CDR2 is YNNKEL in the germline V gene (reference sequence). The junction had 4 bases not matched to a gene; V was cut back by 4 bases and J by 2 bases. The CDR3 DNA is TGTGCCAGCAGCCCTGCGACAGGGGCTGGAAACACCATATATTTT. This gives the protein CASSPATGAGNTIYF.

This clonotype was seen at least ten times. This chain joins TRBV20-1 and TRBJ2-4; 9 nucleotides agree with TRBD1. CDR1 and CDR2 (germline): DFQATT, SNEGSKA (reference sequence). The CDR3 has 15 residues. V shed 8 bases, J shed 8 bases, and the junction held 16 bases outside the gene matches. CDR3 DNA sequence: TGCAGTACTCCTACAGGGGGCGTATTCGGGGACATTCAGTACTTC. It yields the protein CSTPTGGVFGDIQYF.

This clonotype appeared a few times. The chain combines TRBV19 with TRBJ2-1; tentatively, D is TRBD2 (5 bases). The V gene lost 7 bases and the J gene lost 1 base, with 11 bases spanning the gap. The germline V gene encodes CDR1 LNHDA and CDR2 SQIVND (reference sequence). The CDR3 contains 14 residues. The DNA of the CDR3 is TGTGCCAGTACCCCGAGCGGTTCCTACAATGAGCAGTTCTTC. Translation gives CASTPSGSYNEQFF.

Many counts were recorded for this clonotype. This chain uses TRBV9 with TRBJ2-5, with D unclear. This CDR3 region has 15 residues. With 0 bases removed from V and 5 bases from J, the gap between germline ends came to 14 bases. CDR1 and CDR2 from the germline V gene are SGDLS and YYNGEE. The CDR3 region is CASSVDPRSDETQYF. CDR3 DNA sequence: TGTGCCAGCAGCGTAGATCCTAGGTCTGACGAGACCCAGTACTTC. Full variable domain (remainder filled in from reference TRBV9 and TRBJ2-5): DSGVTQTPKHLITATGQRVTLRCSPRSGDLSVYWYQQSLDQGLQFLIQYYNGEERAKGNILERFSAQQFPDLHSELNLSSLELGDSALYFCASSVDPRSDETQYFGPGTRLLVL.

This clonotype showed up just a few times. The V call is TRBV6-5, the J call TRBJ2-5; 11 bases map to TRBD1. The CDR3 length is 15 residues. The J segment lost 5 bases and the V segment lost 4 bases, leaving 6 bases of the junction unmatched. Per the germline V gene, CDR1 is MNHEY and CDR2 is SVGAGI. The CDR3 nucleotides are TGTGCCAGCAGTTTTGGGACAGGGGGGGTGGAGACCCAGTACTTC. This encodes CASSFGTGGVETQYF.

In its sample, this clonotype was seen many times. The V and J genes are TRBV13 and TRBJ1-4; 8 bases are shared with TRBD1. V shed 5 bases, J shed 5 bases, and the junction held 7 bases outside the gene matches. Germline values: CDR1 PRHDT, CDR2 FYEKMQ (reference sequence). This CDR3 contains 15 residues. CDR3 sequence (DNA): TGTGCCAGCAGCACCCGGACAGGGTCGAATGAAAAACTGTTTTTT. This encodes CASSTRTGSNEKLFF. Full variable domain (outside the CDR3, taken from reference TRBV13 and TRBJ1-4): AAGVIQSPRHLIKEKRETATLKCYPIPRHDTVYWYQQGPGQDPQFLISFYEKMQSDKGSIPDRFSAQQFSDYHSELNMSSLELGDSALYFCASSTRTGSNEKLFFGSGTQLSVL.

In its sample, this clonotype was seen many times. CDR3 sequence (DNA): TGTGCCAGCCGTCCCGGGACTAGCGGGCGCTCCTACAATGAGCAGTTCTTC. Translation: CASRPGTSGRSYNEQFF. The V gene is TRBV2, the J gene TRBJ2-1, with 12 bases identical to TRBD2. The germline V gene encodes CDR1 SNHLY and CDR2 FYNNEI. After removal of 8 bases from V and 0 bases from J, the junction contained 8 bases not matched to a gene. The CDR3 spans 17 residues.

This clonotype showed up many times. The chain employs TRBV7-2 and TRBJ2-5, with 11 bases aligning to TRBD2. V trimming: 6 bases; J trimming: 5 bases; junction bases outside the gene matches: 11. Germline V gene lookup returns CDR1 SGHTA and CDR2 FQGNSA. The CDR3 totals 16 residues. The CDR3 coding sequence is TGTGCCAGCAGGTCCCTTAGCGGGAGGGCCGGCGAGACCCAGTACTTC. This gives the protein CASRSLSGRAGETQYF.

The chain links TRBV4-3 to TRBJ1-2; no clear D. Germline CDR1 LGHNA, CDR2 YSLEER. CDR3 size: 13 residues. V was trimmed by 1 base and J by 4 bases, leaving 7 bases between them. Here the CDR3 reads CASSQALSYGYTF. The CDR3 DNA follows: TGCGCCAGCAGCCAAGCCCTAAGCTATGGCTACACCTTC.

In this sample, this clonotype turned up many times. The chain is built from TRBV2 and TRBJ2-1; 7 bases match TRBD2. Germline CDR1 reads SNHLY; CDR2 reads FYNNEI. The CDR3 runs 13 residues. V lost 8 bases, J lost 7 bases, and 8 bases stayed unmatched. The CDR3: CASSSGGWNEQFF. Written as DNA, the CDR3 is TGTGCCAGCTCCTCGGGAGGCTGGAATGAGCAGTTCTTC. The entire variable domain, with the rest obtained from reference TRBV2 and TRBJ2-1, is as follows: EPEVTQTPSHQVTQMGQEVILRCVPISNHLYFYWYRQILGQKVEFLVSFYNNEISEKSEIFDDQFSVERPDGSNFTLKIRSTKLEDSAMYFCASSSGGWNEQFFGPGTRLTVL.

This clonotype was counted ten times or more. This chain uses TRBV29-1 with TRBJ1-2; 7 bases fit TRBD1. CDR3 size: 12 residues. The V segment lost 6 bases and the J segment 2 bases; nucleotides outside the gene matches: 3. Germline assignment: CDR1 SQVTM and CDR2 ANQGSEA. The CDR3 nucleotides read TGCAGCGTCGAGACAGGGAACTATGGCTACACCTTC. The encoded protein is CSVETGNYGYTF.

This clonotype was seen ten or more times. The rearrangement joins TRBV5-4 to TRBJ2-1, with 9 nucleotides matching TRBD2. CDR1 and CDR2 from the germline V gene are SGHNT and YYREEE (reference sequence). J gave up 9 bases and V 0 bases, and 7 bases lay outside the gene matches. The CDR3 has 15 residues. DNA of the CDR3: TGTGCCAGCAGCTTGGTGAATAGCGGGAGAAGTGAGCAGTTCTTC. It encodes CASSLVNSGRSEQFF.

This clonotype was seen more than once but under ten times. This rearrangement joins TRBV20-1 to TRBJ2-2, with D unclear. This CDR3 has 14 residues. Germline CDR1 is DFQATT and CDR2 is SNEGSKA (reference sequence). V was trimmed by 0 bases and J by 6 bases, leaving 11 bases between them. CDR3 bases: TGCAGTGCTAGAGATAGGGTCTGGGCCGGGGAGCTGTTTTTT. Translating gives CSARDRVWAGELFF.

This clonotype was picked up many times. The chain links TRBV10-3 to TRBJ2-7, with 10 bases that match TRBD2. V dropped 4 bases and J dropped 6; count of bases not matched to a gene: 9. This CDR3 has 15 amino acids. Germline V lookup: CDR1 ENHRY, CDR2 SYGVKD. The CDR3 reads CAISASGRGRGEQYV. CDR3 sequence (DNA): TGTGCCATCAGTGCTAGCGGGAGAGGTCGGGGCGAGCAGTACGTC.

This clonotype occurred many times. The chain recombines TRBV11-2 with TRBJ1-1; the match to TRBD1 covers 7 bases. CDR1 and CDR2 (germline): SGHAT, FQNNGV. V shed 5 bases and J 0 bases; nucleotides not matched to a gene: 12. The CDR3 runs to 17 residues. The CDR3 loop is CASSQSSRTGMNTEAFF. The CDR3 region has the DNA TGTGCCAGCAGCCAATCCTCCCGGACAGGAATGAACACTGAAGCTTTCTTT.

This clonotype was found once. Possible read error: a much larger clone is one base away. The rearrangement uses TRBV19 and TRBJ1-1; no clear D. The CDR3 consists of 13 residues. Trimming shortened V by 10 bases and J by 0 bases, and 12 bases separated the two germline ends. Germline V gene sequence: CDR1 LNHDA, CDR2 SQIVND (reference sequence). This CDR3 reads CANTDGLNTEAFF. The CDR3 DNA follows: TGTGCCAATACAGACGGACTGAACACTGAAGCTTTCTTT.

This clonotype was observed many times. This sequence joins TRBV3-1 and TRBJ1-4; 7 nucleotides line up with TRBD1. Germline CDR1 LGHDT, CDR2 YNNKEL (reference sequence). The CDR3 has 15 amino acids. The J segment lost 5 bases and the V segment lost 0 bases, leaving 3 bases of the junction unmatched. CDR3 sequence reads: CASSQEGQRNEKLFF. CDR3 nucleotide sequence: TGTGCCAGCAGCCAAGAGGGACAGCGGAATGAAAAACTGTTTTTT.